The 18 T cell receptor beta chains below come from one sample, sequenced in a study of T-cell memory formation after mild COVID-19. MiXCR was run by TCRdb on the 5' RACE reads, yielding one entry per CDR3 protein. This sample has about 110,000 distinct CDR3 sequences, with roughly 19% found just once. Specimen: PBMCs or a T cell subset sorted from them (not recorded which). The receptor set was obtained from a man between 18 and 29 years old who had mild COVID-19 (a few samples of this study predate the infection). Cell type and time point are not known.

V gene TRBV20-1 combines with J gene TRBJ2-7, with 9 nucleotides matching TRBD1. Per the germline V gene, CDR1 is DFQATT and CDR2 is SNEGSKA (reference sequence). The CDR3 is 14 amino acids. CDR3 nucleotide sequence: TGCAGCGTAAGACCGGGACAGGGAACCTACGAGCAGTACTTC. It specifies CSVRPGQGTYEQYF.

The CDR3 coding sequence is TGTGCCAGCAGTGCCAGGGGGGACACTGAAGCTTTCTTT. Protein sequence: CASSARGDTEAFF. The gene calls are TRBV6-4 and TRBJ1-1, with 7 positions matching TRBD1. The CDR3 contains 13 residues. The V segment lost 4 bases and the J segment 3 bases; nucleotides outside the gene matches: 2. Looked up from germline, CDR1 is MRHNA and CDR2 is SNTAGT.

This clonotype appeared a few times. The rearrangement joins TRBV14 to TRBJ1-6; 9 nucleotides match TRBD1. Trimming took 4 bases from V and 9 from J; bases not matched to a gene: 7. The CDR3 is 15 amino acids. Per the germline V gene, CDR1 is SGHDN and CDR2 is FVKESK. In DNA, the CDR3 is TGTGCCAGCAGCCGACATGGACAGGGGAGTTCACCCCTCCACTTT. It codes for CASSRHGQGSSPLHF.

The rearrangement links TRBV7-2 to TRBJ2-2; 10 bases map to TRBD2. V lost 10 bases and J lost 4; bases outside the gene matches: 12. The CDR3 is 16 residues long. Germline V gene lookup returns CDR1 SGHTA and CDR2 FQGNSA. The CDR3 coding sequence is TGTGCCACCCCAGCAGCGGGGGGGCCCGGCACCGGGGAGCTGTTTTTT. Translated, it gives CATPAAGGPGTGELFF.

The table lists this clonotype with a few counts. The V and J genes are TRBV5-1 and TRBJ2-1; D is ambiguous. CDR1 is SGHRS, CDR2 YFSETQ, per germline. The CDR3 is made up of 15 amino acids. Trimming removed 0 bases from V and 5 bases from J, with 12 bases in between. CDR3 region: CASSLAPTLNNEQFF. Here the CDR3 DNA reads TGCGCCAGCAGCTTGGCTCCGACTCTGAACAATGAGCAGTTCTTC.

This clonotype has more than one count but fewer than ten. The V gene is TRBV3-1, the J gene TRBJ1-5; no clear D. Trimming shortened V by 0 bases and J by 5 bases, and 5 bases separated the two germline ends. CDR1 LGHDT and CDR2 YNNKEL come from the germline V gene (reference sequence). There are 13 residues in the CDR3. The CDR3 sequence: CASSQERHQPQHF. The CDR3 region has the DNA TGTGCCAGCAGCCAAGAAAGGCATCAGCCCCAGCATTTT.

This rearrangement joins TRBV5-1 to TRBJ2-3, with TRBD2 matching over 7 bases. The CDR3 is 14 amino acids. The trim removed 5 bases at V and 2 bases at J, leaving 5 bases unmatched. Germline-derived CDR1 and CDR2 are SGHRS and YFSETQ. DNA of the CDR3: TGCGCCAGCAGTCGCGGGGGAAACACAGATACGCAGTATTTT. Translated: CASSRGGNTDTQYF.

This clonotype was observed a few times. The rearrangement uses TRBV19 and TRBJ1-6; no clear D gene. The germline V and J ends were trimmed by 8 bases and 7 bases, with 3 bases remaining between them. In germline, CDR1 is LNHDA, CDR2 SQIVND (reference sequence). This CDR3 has 10 amino acids. Here the CDR3 DNA reads TGTGCCAGTGTCAATTCACCCCTCCACTTT. Its protein is CASVNSPLHF. Based on the CDR3 plus reference TRBV19 and TRBJ1-6, the full variable domain is DGGITQSPKYLFRKEGQNVTLSCEQNLNHDAMYWYRQDPGQGLRLIYYSQIVNDFQKGDIAEGYSVSREKKESFPLTVTSAQKNPTAFYLCASVNSPLHFGNGTRLTVT.

This rearrangement joins TRBV7-3 to TRBJ2-3, with D perhaps matching TRBD1 or TRBD2 (7 bases each). The CDR3 extends over 17 amino acids. V was clipped by 5 bases and J by 5 bases, with 23 bases between them. Looked up from germline, CDR1 is SGHTA and CDR2 is FQGTGA. The CDR3 here is CASSPQGGSLAVDTQYF. CDR3 DNA sequence: TGTGCCAGCAGCCCCCAGGGGGGGAGCCTCGCGGTAGATACGCAGTATTTT.

This chain links TRBV7-9 with TRBJ1-2; 7 positions agree with TRBD1. Germline CDR1 reads SEHNR; CDR2 reads FQNEAQ (reference sequence). V was clipped by 8 bases and J by 4 bases; unmatched bases: 7. CDR3 length: 13 residues. CDR3 region: CASGQEATYGYTF. The CDR3 nucleotides read TGTGCCAGCGGACAGGAAGCGACCTATGGCTACACCTTC.

V and J are TRBV18 and TRBJ1-4; 9 positions match TRBD1. Germline V lookup: CDR1 KGHSH, CDR2 LQKENI. Germline trimming cut 3 bases from V and 5 bases from J; bases unmatched to any gene: 7. The CDR3 covers 16 residues. The CDR3 is CASSPLTGGRNEKLFF. CDR3 nucleotide sequence: TGTGCCAGCTCACCTCTCACAGGGGGCCGAAATGAAAAACTGTTTTTT.

V and J are TRBV5-1 and TRBJ2-5, with D possibly being TRBD1 or TRBD2 (6 bases each). This CDR3 has 13 amino acids. Trimming took 4 bases from V and 5 from J, leaving 12 bases between them. In germline, CDR1 is SGHRS, CDR2 YFSETQ. The CDR3 is CASSHKGGETQYF. The CDR3 DNA reads as TGCGCCAGCAGCCACAAGGGGGGTGAGACCCAGTACTTC.

This clonotype was seen more than once but under ten times. The chain combines TRBV12-3 or TRBV12-4 with TRBJ1-2; D may be TRBD1 (5 bases). V lost 2 bases to trimming and J lost 4 bases, with 11 bases between them. This CDR3 contains 14 residues. For the CDR3, the DNA is TGTGCCAGCAGTTTACGAGGACATGCCTATGGCTACACCTTC. It translates to CASSLRGHAYGYTF.

The chain recombines TRBV20-1 with TRBJ1-1; no firm D call. CDR1 is DFQATT and CDR2 is SNEGSKA in the germline V gene (reference sequence). Trimming cost V 3 bases and J 3 bases, with 17 bases left between them. CDR3 size: 15 residues. The DNA of the CDR3 is TGCAGTGCTAGTGCCGGCGGCAGGTTCGACACTGAAGCTTTCTTT. It translates to CSASAGGRFDTEAFF.

This clonotype has only a few counts. The chain employs TRBV3-1 and TRBJ1-1; D is unresolved. Germline CDR1 reads LGHDT; CDR2 reads YNNKEL (reference sequence). V lost 4 bases to trimming and J lost 4 bases, with 13 bases between them. The CDR3 totals 14 residues. This CDR3 reads CASSLLSGATEAFF. Written as DNA, the CDR3 is TGTGCCAGCAGCCTCCTCAGTGGCGCCACTGAAGCTTTCTTT.

This rearrangement joins TRBV20-1 to TRBJ1-1; D call uncertain. The CDR3 totals 13 residues. Germline V gene lookup returns CDR1 DFQATT and CDR2 SNEGSKA (reference sequence). Trimming left V 4 bases short and J 0 bases short, with 9 bases between. The CDR3 region is CSATLGMNTEAFF. The CDR3 DNA follows: TGCAGTGCTACCCTTGGGATGAACACTGAAGCTTTCTTT.

The chain carries TRBV20-1 and TRBJ2-3; 7 bases align to TRBD2. CDR1 is DFQATT, CDR2 SNEGSKA, per germline (reference sequence). There are 15 residues in the CDR3. V lost 6 bases, J lost 3 bases, and 12 bases stayed unmatched. CDR3: CSARSPGLSTDTQYF. In nucleotides, the CDR3 is TGCAGTGCGCGGAGTCCGGGACTAAGTACAGATACGCAGTATTTT.

Ten or more counts support this clonotype. The J gene is TRBJ2-3, the V gene TRBV4-1, with D tentatively TRBD1 (6 bases). The CDR3 is 14 amino acids. Germline V gene sequence: CDR1 MGHRA, CDR2 YSYEKL. Trimming removed 4 bases from V and 3 bases from J, with 11 bases in between. CDR3 sequence reads: CASSRQGRTDTQYF. The CDR3 nucleotides are TGCGCCAGCAGCCGCCAGGGGCGTACAGATACGCAGTATTTT.